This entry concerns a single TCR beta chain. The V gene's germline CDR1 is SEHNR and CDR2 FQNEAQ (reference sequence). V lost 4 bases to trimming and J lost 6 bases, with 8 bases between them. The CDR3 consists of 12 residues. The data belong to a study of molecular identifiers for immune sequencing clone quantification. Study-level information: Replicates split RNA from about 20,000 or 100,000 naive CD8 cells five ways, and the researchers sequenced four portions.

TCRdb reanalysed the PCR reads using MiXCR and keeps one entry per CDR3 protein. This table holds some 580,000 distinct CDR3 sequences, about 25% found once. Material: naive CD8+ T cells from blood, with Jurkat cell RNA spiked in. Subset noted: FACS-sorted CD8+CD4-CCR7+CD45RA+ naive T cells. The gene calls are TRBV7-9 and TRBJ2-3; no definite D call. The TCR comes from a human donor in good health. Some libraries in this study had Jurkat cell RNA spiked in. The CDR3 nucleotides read TGTGCCAGCAGCTGGAGATCTGATACGCAGTATTTT. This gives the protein CASSWRSDTQYF.